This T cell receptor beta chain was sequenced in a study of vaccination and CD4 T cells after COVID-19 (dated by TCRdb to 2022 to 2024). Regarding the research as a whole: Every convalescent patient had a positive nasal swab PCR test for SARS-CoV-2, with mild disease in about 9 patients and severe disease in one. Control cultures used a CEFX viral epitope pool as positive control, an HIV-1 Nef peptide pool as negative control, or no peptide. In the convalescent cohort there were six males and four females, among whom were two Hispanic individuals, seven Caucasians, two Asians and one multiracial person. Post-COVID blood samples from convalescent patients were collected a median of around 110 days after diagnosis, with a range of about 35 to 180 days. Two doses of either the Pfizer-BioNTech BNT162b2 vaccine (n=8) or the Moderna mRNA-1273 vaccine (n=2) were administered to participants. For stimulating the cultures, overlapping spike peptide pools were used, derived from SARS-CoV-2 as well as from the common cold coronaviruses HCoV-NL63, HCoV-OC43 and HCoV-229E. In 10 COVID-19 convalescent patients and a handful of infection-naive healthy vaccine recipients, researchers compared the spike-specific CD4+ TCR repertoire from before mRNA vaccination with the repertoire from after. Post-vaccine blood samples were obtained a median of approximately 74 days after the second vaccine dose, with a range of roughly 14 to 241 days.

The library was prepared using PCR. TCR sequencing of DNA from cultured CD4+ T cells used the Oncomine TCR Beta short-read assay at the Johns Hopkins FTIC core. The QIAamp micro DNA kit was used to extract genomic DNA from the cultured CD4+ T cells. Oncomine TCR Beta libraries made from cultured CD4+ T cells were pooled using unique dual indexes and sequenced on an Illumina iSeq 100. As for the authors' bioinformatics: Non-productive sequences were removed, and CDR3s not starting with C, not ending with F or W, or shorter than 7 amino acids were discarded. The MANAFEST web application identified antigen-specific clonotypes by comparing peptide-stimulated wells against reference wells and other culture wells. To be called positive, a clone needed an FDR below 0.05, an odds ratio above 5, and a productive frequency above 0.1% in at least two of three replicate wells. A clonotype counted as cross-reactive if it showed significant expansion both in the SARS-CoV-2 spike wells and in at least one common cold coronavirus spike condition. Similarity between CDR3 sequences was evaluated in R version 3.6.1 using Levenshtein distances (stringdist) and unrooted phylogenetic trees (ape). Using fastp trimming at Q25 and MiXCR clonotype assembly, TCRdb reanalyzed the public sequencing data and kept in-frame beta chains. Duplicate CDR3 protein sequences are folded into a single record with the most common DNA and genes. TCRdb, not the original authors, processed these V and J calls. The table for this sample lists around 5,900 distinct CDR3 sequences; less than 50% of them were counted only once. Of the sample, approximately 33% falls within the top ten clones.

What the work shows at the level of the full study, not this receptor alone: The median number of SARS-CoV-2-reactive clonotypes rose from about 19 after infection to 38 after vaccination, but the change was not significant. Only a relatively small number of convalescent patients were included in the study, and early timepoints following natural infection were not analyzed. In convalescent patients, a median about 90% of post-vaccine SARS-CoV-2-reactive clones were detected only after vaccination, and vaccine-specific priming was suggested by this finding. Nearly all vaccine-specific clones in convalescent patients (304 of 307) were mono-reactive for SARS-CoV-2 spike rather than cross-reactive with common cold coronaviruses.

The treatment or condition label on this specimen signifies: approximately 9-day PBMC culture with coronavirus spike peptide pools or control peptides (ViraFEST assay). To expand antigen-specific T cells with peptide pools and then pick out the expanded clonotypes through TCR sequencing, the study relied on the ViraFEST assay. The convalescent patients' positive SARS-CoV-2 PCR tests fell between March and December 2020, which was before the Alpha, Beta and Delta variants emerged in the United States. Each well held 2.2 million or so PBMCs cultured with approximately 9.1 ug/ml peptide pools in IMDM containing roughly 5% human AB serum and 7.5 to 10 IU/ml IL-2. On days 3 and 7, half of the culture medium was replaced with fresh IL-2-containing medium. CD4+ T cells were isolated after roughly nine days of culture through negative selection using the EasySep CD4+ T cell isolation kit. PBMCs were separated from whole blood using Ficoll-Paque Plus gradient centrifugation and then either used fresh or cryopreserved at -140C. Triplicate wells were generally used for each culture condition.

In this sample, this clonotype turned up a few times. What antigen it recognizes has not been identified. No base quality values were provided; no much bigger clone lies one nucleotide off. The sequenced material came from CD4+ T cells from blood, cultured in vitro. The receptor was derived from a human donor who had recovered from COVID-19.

This receptor has the CDR3 CSAGLAHGELFF. The DNA reads TGCAGTGCGGGACTAGCGCACGGGGAGCTGTTTTTT. The chain joins TRBV20-1 to TRBJ2-2, and TRBD2 matches 10 of the central bases. Counted from cysteine to phenylalanine, this CDR3 has 12 amino acids. Only the CDR3 DNA stays, 36 bases, in frame from base 1. Via the germline V gene (reference sequence), CDR1 is DFQATT and CDR2 SNEGSKA. Germline trimming amounts to 6 bases on V and 7 bases on J, with 2 as the count of junction bases outside the gene matches.